The present T cell receptor beta chain was sequenced within a study of blood T cell repertoires in COVID-19. Per germline, CDR1 GTSNPN and CDR2 SVGIG (reference sequence). The CDR3 contains 13 residues. Trimming left V 0 bases short and J 4 bases short, with 9 bases between. Per the study methods: Reference gene primer amplification in the assay estimated nucleated cell counts. The data were produced by immunoSEQ multiplex PCR, yet TCRdb's version contains in-frame clones alone and is incomplete. V, J and clone size are taken as reported in that table, and D and trimming were inferred from the DNA itself. The profile shows around 69,000 clones, roughly 80% of them singletons.

The clonotype comes from a woman aged 55 to 70 with acute or convalescent COVID-19. The specimen sequenced was peripheral blood. The chain recombines TRBV30 with TRBJ2-5; D perhaps matches TRBD2 (5 bases). The CDR3 nucleotides read TGTGCCTGGAGTGTACAGAGCGGAGAGACCCAGTACTTC. Translation gives CAWSVQSGETQYF.